This TCR beta chain was captured in a study of Graves' ophthalmopathy and Graves' hyperthyroidism. If patients had other autoimmune diseases, uncontrolled infections, pregnancy or lactation, they were excluded. RNA transcripts provided the template for amplifying TCR beta CDR3 regions. HTBI primers served in a first-round RT-PCR, which a second-round multiplex PCR followed. TCRdb re-called the multiplex PCR reads through MiXCR, storing one row per CDR3 protein. The table lists around 1,200,000 distinct CDR3 sequences, about 36% of them singletons, with around 10% in the top ten. Broader study findings: Predictions made by the model for ophthalmopathy progression reached just over 70% sensitivity and almost 75% specificity.

This clonotype has just a few counts. Its matching antigen is unknown. This CDR3 region has 15 residues. V was clipped by 5 bases and J by 9 bases, with 17 bases between them. CDR1 is LNHDA, CDR2 SQIVND, per germline (reference sequence). The sequenced sample consisted of peripheral blood or thyroid tissue (not recorded which). This sequence joins TRBV19 and TRBJ1-6; tentatively, D is TRBD1 (5 bases). This TCR derives from an adult man with Graves' hyperthyroidism. CDR3 nucleotide sequence: TGTGCCAGTAGTCCAAGACAGCGCCCGGGTTCACCCCTCCACTTT. Amino acids: CASSPRQRPGSPLHF.